This TCR beta chain was recorded in a study of blood T cell repertoires in COVID-19. The germline gives CDR1 SGHKS, CDR2 YYEKEE (reference sequence). V was clipped by 0 bases and J by 2 bases, with 5 bases between them. This CDR3 is built from 13 residues. Source study methods: Reference gene primer amplification gave estimated nucleated cell counts. Method: immunoSEQ multiplex PCR; TCRdb's copy keeps in-frame clones and lacks some. V, J and clone size are taken as reported in that table, and D and trimming were inferred from the DNA itself. The data contain about 430,000 clones, around 89% of them seen just once; the ten biggest clones take up 0.9% to 1.2%.

The sample taken for sequencing was PBMCs or T cells enriched from blood (not recorded which). This clonotype originated in a man younger than 40 who had recovered from COVID-19. This chain links TRBV5-5 with TRBJ1-2; D is undetermined. This chain's CDR3 is CASSLALNYGYTF. The CDR3, as DNA: TGTGCCAGCAGCTTGGCGTTGAACTATGGCTACACCTTC.